The subject of this entry is one T cell receptor (beta chain). It lacks a known antigen. No clone much larger than this one lies a single base away; base qualities are absent. The data belong to a study of cytomegalovirus exposure and HLA in healthy donors (dated by TCRdb to the late 2010s). For the study in its entirety: According to an earlier analysis of 587 of the donors, about 190 million T cells yielded 90 million to 140 million unique TCR beta sequences and 250 to 350 Gb of sequence data. Approximately 310 gigabases of sequencing data and tens of millions of unique TCR sequences were included in an early release covering around 650 HLA-typed donors. Of the roughly 390 genotyped donors, approximately 83% fell in the genetic ancestry cluster associated with self-reported Caucasian donors. The study aimed to test whether signatures of past pathogen exposure could be identified by cataloging public T cell receptors. Using immunosequencing, the study profiled T cell repertoires from fewer than 700 subjects and related those repertoires to cytomegalovirus serostatus. A separate validation cohort of some 130 different subjects was used in addition to the 666-subject first cohort. High-throughput TCR immunosequencing, statistical association of individual TCRs with disease status, and machine learning were combined to predict cytomegalovirus infection status. To study patterns of TCR occurrence, a later analysis re-analyzed previously published TCR beta repertoires from more than 550 donors and added high-resolution HLA genotyping. Rather than using new phenotypic data, the later analysis identified candidate immune exposures from TCR beta sequences and from how often those sequences occurred across donors. To decide whether each TCR beta V gene segment behaved as functional or pseudogenic, an earlier analysis of several hundred of the donors relied on high-throughput TCR beta sequencing. Alongside the repertoire data, information on donor age, sex, ethnicity and CMV serostatus was compiled. In a later genetic analysis, genome-wide SNP genotypes for about three fifths of the roughly 670 donors were used, and that subset was treated as a discovery cohort. All discovery cohort repertoires had been generated using a single sequencing platform. Class I and class II HLA loci were covered by the typing at four-digit resolution. Typing coverage varied by locus: 629-630 donors for A, B, C, DRB1 and DQB1; some 520 for DQA1; about 600 for DPA1; fewer than 480 for DPB1. Four to six DR-DQ haplotypes were handled as single units for association and clustering, since linkage in the cohort was strong. Among about 390 genotyped donors of the cohort, an average of about 240,000 unique TCR beta nucleotide sequences were sequenced per donor, around 18% of them non-productive. Findings and caveats that apply to the study as a whole: Linkage disequilibrium might explain the correlated functional status among segregating V segments, but an unknown experimental factor could not be ruled out. The only immune exposure information available for the cohort was CMV serostatus. The presence/absence analyses assumed that sequencing depth was roughly uniform across donors, and that assumption may not be true. Only TCR beta chains were sequenced in this cohort, and the absence of alpha or paired-chain data limited detectable features. Assigning TCR associations to individual alleles was difficult when HLA alleles, especially DR and DQ, strongly co-occurred. Across donors, most TCR sequences were observed very rarely, whereas some public TCRs were present in many individuals. The study gave a list of 150 to 200 TCR beta chains associated with cytomegalovirus. An association between a missense DCLRE1C variant and V-gene and J-gene trimming of TCR beta chains was found in a later genetic analysis and replicated in an independent cohort. Because HLA typing was unavailable for some donors at each locus, only the typed subset was used in association tests. The sequencing pipeline was judged likely to have produced a cluster of highly shared sequence variants as a technical artifact. Several of the top co-occurrence clusters appeared to be linked to parvovirus B19, influenza, CMV and Epstein-Barr virus, according to a later analysis. A later genetic analysis reported fewer N-insertions in productive TCRs among donors in an Asian-associated ancestry cluster than the roughly 670-donor mean. According to the authors, the approach could potentially be generalized to other disease states and immunological phenotypes. Most CMV-associated TCR beta chains appeared to be HLA-restricted in a later analysis, and the HLA associations seemed to be driven largely by CMV exposure. Roughly 15 rarely observed V segments, including chromosome 9 orphons, were excluded from the earlier analysis of several hundred of the donors because counts were too low. A further reported finding was that TCR beta sequences accurately predicted the HLA-A and HLA-B alleles for most subjects in the first cohort. In a later analysis, 16,951 TCR beta sequences were associated with specific HLA alleles at a false discovery rate of 0.05. The classifier was reported to diagnose cytomegalovirus status with high specificity and sensitivity in both the original and validation cohorts. Some IMGT-functional V segments, including TRBV6-2 and TRBV6-3, could not be distinguished by the 87-base-pair reads and were therefore excluded. According to a later analysis, TCR association rates differed among HLA loci, with DRB1 alleles showing the most associated TCRs and HLA-C alleles showing the fewest. In vitro tests confirmed that a few of the cytomegalovirus-associated TCR beta chains recognize cytomegalovirus antigens. Compared with equally common non-associated chains, HLA-associated TCR beta chains in a later analysis were more clonally expanded and had lower generation probabilities. In an earlier analysis of more than 500 of the donors, most TCR beta V segments appeared in productive rearrangements about 87% or about 30% of the time, broadly matching IMGT annotations.

Libraries were prepared through the immunoSEQ multiplex PCR assay. For the multiplex PCR, a mixture combining 60 forward primers for TCR Vbeta segments and 13 reverse primers for TCR Jbeta segments was used. A multiplex PCR assay on genomic DNA amplified the CDR3 region of rearranged TCR beta genes. The Illumina HiSeq System was used to sequence the amplified TCR beta libraries as 87-base-pair reads. Concerning the study's data processing: A later analysis counted 75 million to 100 million unique TCR beta chains across the 666 repertoires, and around 9.9 million of these chains were shared by at least two donors. Raw reads were error-corrected and collapsed into unique sequences by a nearest-neighbor algorithm in which closely related sequences were merged to remove PCR and sequencing errors. Alignment of CDR3 sequences to IMGT reference sequences was used to assign V, D and J gene segments. For a sequence to be retained, at least a six-nucleotide match to both a V gene segment and a J gene segment was required. Rearrangements were classified as productive when the CDR3 lacked stop codons and remained in frame with V and J, and all other rearrangements were classified as non-productive. CDR3 was defined by IMGT convention, running from the second conserved V-encoded cysteine to the conserved J-encoded phenylalanine. The earlier analysis of 587 of the donors excluded sequences that lacked an unambiguous match to a single V gene segment. An earlier analysis of a few hundred of the donors called V segments functional above 56.7% productive rearrangements and segregating when the between-donor standard deviation exceeded 5%. To diagnose cytomegalovirus status from the catalog of TCR beta chain sequences, a statistical classification framework was built. A later analysis assigned V and J genes by comparing TCR nucleotide sequences with IMGT/GENE-DB human TR gene sequences. The TCRdist pipeline was used in a later analysis to assign CDR3 sequences and most-parsimonious VDJ recombination scenarios. In a later analysis, each TCR beta chain was defined by its CDR3 amino acid sequence together with its V-gene family, and reads lacking a unique V-gene family were excluded. In a later analysis, several hundred highly shared, low-generation-probability nucleotide sequences were removed to address suspected cross-contamination and a sequencing artifact. A later analysis calculated a clonal expansion index for each public chain from normalized within-repertoire ranks of inferred template counts. Generation probabilities in a later analysis came from a VDJ recombination model fitted to out-of-frame rearrangements, and those results were checked against IGoR. Hypergeometric tests were used in a later analysis to score TCR-TCR, TCR-HLA and TCR-CMV co-occurrence, with a repertoire-size bias correction applied to the TCR pairs. In a later analysis, false discovery rates were estimated by permuting HLA or CMV assignments 20 times. A later analysis grouped co-occurring TCRs with DBSCAN, adding TCRdist sequence similarity when clustering within HLA-allele-positive subsets. Repertoires with fewer than 30,000 or more than 120,000 public chains, plus five repertoires with anomalous nucleotide sharing, were excluded from co-occurrence clustering. TCRdb provides this immuneACCESS table in a form limited to in-frame rearrangements. Some clones are lacking; in checked studies, under half of them reflect an unresolved V gene, and why the rest are absent is not known. The V and J calls and clone size were taken over from that table, and D and trimming were inferred from the DNA. The sample has fewer than 110,000 clones on record, about 81% of them singletons. The ten largest account for about 10% of the sample.

The cohort was made up of approximately 670 healthy bone marrow donors. At the time of sampling, every cohort member was nominally healthy, though immune exposures that went unrecorded were likely present. The donor was CMV seronegative and was included in the group of several hundred seronegative cohort members. A peripheral blood sample was collected from each donor, and TCR beta sequencing was performed on peripheral blood mononuclear cells. Genomic DNA was extracted from the blood cell samples with the Qiagen DNeasy Blood Extraction Kit. The germline V gene supplies CDR1 SGHAT and CDR2 FQNNGV. The CDR3 starts with the cysteine, ends with the phenylalanine, and has 15 residues. Only CDR3 DNA remains: 45 bases, in frame from the first base. The V and J ends are trimmed by 7 bases and 2 bases, leaving 18 bases between them.

Sample: PBMCs. Recombination joined TRBV11-2 with TRBJ2-7; 6 matching bases give a weak D call of TRBD1. This clonotype originated in a man in his forties or fifties in good health and CMV-seronegative. The nucleotide sequence is TGTGCCAGCACCCAAGACCGGGACACCGCCTACGAGCAGTACTTC. It encodes CASTQDRDTAYEQYF.